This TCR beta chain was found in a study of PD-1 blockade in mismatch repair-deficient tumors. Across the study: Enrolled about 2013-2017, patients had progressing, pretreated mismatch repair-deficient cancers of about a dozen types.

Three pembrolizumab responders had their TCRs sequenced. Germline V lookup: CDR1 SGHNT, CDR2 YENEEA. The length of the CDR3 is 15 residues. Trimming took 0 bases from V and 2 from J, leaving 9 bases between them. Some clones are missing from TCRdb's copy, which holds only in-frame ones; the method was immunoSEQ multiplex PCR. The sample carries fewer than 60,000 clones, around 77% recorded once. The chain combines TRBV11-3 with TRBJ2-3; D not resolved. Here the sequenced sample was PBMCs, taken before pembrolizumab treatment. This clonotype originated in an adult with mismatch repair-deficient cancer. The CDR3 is CASSLDGLITDTQYF. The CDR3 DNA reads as TGTGCCAGCAGCTTAGATGGCCTCATCACAGATACGCAGTATTTT.